Described below is a single T cell receptor beta chain sequence and its context. Produced via immunoSEQ multiplex PCR; TCRdb's table is partial and in-frame only. The sample includes fewer than 110,000 clones, around 87% of them seen just once. This specimen comes from a study of blood T cell repertoires in COVID-19. Whole-study context: Whether acute or convalescent, the COVID-19 samples came from the United States, Italy and Spain.

Germline V gene lookup returns CDR1 GTSNPN and CDR2 SVGIG (reference sequence). The CDR3 has 15 residues. The V segment lost 0 bases and the J segment 2 bases; nucleotides outside the gene matches: 6. This clonotype originated in a woman in her twenties or thirties with acute or convalescent COVID-19. The V and J genes are TRBV30 and TRBJ1-1; TRBD1 matches 7 bases. Material for sequencing was peripheral blood. The CDR3 region is CAWSVQGRINTEAFF. The CDR3 nucleotides are TGTGCCTGGAGTGTACAGGGGCGGATAAACACTGAAGCTTTCTTT.